Listed here are 12 T cell receptor beta chains from one sample, sequenced in a study of blood T cell repertoires in COVID-19. This table comes from immunoSEQ multiplex PCR, and its TCRdb copy is limited to in-frame clones, with some not included. The sample carries about 150,000 clones, 80% to 90% recorded once. Sequencing was done on a sample of peripheral blood. The receptors were gathered from an elderly man with acute or convalescent COVID-19.

The chain has TRBV5-1 and TRBJ2-7; weak D call: TRBD2 (6 bases). The length of the CDR3 is 12 residues. V lost 5 bases to trimming and J lost 7 bases, with 13 bases between them. Per germline, CDR1 SGHRS and CDR2 YFSETQ. The CDR3 sequence is CASRSDAGEQYF. In DNA form, the CDR3 reads TGCGCCAGCAGGTCCGACGCGGGGGAGCAGTACTTC.

This chain links TRBV5-1 with TRBJ2-7, with 12 bases fitting TRBD1. The trim removed 4 bases at V and 4 bases at J, leaving 9 bases unmatched. The germline CDR1 and CDR2 sequences are SGHRS and YFSETQ. This CDR3 is 16 amino acids long. CDR3 nucleotide sequence: TGCGCCAGCAGCAGTGGGACAGGGGGCGTCAGTTACGAGCAGTACTTC. Translation gives CASSSGTGGVSYEQYF.

The chain joins TRBV30 to TRBJ1-6, with 7 bases identical to TRBD1. CDR3 size: 12 residues. With 8 bases clipped from V and 8 bases from J, the junction kept 6 bases outside the gene matches. Germline V gene data show CDR1 as GTSNPN and CDR2 as SVGIG (reference sequence). The CDR3 sequence: CAARGDDSPLHF. In nucleotides, the CDR3 is TGTGCCGCCAGGGGGGATGATTCACCCCTCCACTTT.

The chain combines TRBV5-5 with TRBJ2-1, with D unresolved. Germline CDR1 SGHKS, CDR2 YYEKEE (reference sequence). The CDR3 has 15 residues. The V end was cut by 0 bases, the J end by 3 bases, with 10 bases between. The CDR3 spells CASSLEQNSYNEQFF. The CDR3 region has the DNA TGTGCCAGCAGCTTGGAGCAGAACAGCTACAATGAGCAGTTCTTC. Looking up the rest from reference TRBV5-5 and TRBJ2-1 gives the full variable domain: DAGVTQSPTHLIKTRGQQVTLRCSPISGHKSVSWYQQVLGQGPQFIFQYYEKEERGRGNFPDRFSARQFPNYSSELNVNALLLGDSALYLCASSLEQNSYNEQFFGPGTRLTVL.

The chain's CDR3 is CALDGWPTGSYGYTF. The CDR3 DNA follows: TGTGCCTTGGACGGCTGGCCGACAGGGTCCTATGGCTACACCTTC. V gene TRBV30 combines with J gene TRBJ1-2, with 7 bases that match TRBD1. V was clipped by 7 bases and J by 4 bases; unmatched bases: 15. Germline values: CDR1 GTSNPN, CDR2 SVGIG (reference sequence). The CDR3 spans 15 residues.

This chain joins TRBV19 and TRBJ1-1, with 9 bases fitting TRBD1. The germline V gene has CDR1 LNHDA and CDR2 SQIVND (reference sequence). The CDR3 sequence is 14 residues long. V shed 4 bases, J shed 1 base, and the junction held 1 base outside the gene matches. CDR3: CASSTDRGNTEAFF. DNA for the CDR3: TGTGCCAGTAGTACGGACAGGGGGAACACTGAAGCTTTCTTT.

The chain carries TRBV7-3 and TRBJ1-2; the D gene is possibly TRBD1 (6 bases). Trimming took off 4 bases at V and 4 bases at J, with 13 bases between the two ends. Germline lookup yields CDR1 SGHTA and CDR2 FQGTGA. The CDR3 is made up of 14 amino acids. CDR3 sequence (DNA): TGTGCCAGCAGCTCCGGGACAAAAGGCTATGGCTACACCTTC. As protein: CASSSGTKGYGYTF.

This rearrangement joins TRBV4-1 to TRBJ2-3; perhaps TRBD2 as D (6 bases). V was clipped by 0 bases and J by 6 bases, with 13 bases between them. Germline CDR1 and CDR2: MGHRA and YSYEKL. This CDR3 is built from 15 residues. CDR3 protein: CASSQDGSGGDTQYF. In nucleotides, the CDR3 is TGCGCCAGCAGCCAAGACGGGAGTGGCGGGGATACGCAGTATTTT.

The rearrangement links TRBV19 to TRBJ2-2, with D possibly being TRBD2 (5 bases). The CDR3 runs to 15 residues. V lost 6 bases and J lost 3, with 14 bases in between. Germline V gene lookup returns CDR1 LNHDA and CDR2 SQIVND (reference sequence). The CDR3 sequence: CASRTPGIDTGELFF. The DNA of the CDR3 is TGTGCCAGTAGAACACCGGGGATCGACACCGGGGAGCTGTTTTTT. Supplemented by reference TRBV19 and TRBJ2-2, the full variable domain reads DGGITQSPKYLFRKEGQNVTLSCEQNLNHDAMYWYRQDPGQGLRLIYYSQIVNDFQKGDIAEGYSVSREKKESFPLTVTSAQKNPTAFYLCASRTPGIDTGELFFGEGSRLTVL.

The chain combines TRBV20-1 with TRBJ2-2, with a tentative D call TRBD2 (5 bases). Trimming left V 3 bases short and J 6 bases short, with 14 bases between. CDR1 and CDR2 from the germline V gene are DFQATT and SNEGSKA (reference sequence). The CDR3 loop spans 14 amino acids. CDR3 bases: TGCAGTGCTAGTTCGGGGAGCCACGCCGGGGAGCTGTTTTTT. It is translated as CSASSGSHAGELFF.

The rearrangement uses TRBV3-1 (or the pseudogene TRBV3-2) and TRBJ1-6; perhaps TRBD1 as D (6 bases). Trimming shortened V by 8 bases and J by 8 bases, and 10 bases separated the two germline ends. CDR1 and CDR2 from the germline V gene are LGHDT and YNNKEL (reference sequence). This CDR3 has 12 amino acids. The DNA of the CDR3 is TGTGCCAGCTGGGGGGGCGATTCACCCCTCCACTTT. The encoded protein is CASWGGDSPLHF.

This clone appeared a single time. The chain recombines TRBV24-1 with TRBJ2-3; 9 nucleotides line up with TRBD1. Germline V CDR1 and CDR2: KGHDR, SFDVKD. V lost 7 bases to trimming and J lost 10 bases; unmatched junction nucleotides: 5. The CDR3 spans 12 residues. Written as DNA, the CDR3 is TGTGCCACCAGGGGGACAGGGCAAGCGCAGTATTTT. This translates into CATRGTGQAQYF.